The sequence of this T cell receptor (beta chain) was determined in a study of blood T cell repertoires in COVID-19. This clone showed up just a few times. Trimming took 4 bases from V and 6 from J, leaving 23 bases between them. The CDR3 has 17 amino acids. Per the germline V gene, CDR1 is SGHNT and CDR2 is YYREEE (reference sequence). Measured with immunoSEQ multiplex PCR; TCRdb has only the in-frame clones, and not every one. The sample gives fewer than 250,000 clones, about four fifths of which show up once; 7.8% is in the top ten. Input material: peripheral blood. This chain connects TRBV5-4 to TRBJ2-1; D is unresolved. The receptor was isolated from a woman between 55 and 75 years old with COVID-19, enrolled during active disease. CDR3 nucleotide sequence: TGTGCCAGCAGCCCCCACCACGAGGTGCCGGGTGGCAATGAGCAGTTCTTC. Its protein product is CASSPHHEVPGGNEQFF.